A selection of T cell receptor beta chains follows, all from one sample in a study of shared clonotypes between healthy human individuals. The protocol was immunoSEQ multiplex PCR, while the TCRdb copy is restricted to in-frame clones and leaves out a portion. The sample includes a few million clones, over 85% of them seen just once. The specimen sequenced was naive CD4+ T cells sorted from blood. These receptors came from a young man in good health. CDR3s include the opening cysteine and the closing phenylalanine or tryptophan. The D gene is left open where the match is weak. Size tells how often a clone was seen (once, few, many) or the class of an expanded clone, and some rows leave it out.

>.|TRBV30|TRBJ2-7|TRBD2
TGTGCCGGCGGGGAGGGGAACGAGCAGTACTTC
CAGGEGNEQYF
>.|TRBV5-1|TRBJ2-2|TRBD1
TGCGCCAGCAGCTCCGGGACAGGGACCGGGGAGCTGTTTTTT
CASSSGTGTGELFF
>.|TRBV6-1|TRBJ1-1|TRBD1
TGTGCCAGCACCAGGGACAGGGACACTGAAGCTTTCTTT
CASTRDRDTEAFF
>once|TRBV30|TRBJ2-5|TRBD2
TGTGCCTGGAATGCAGCGGGGGAGGTGGAGACCCAGTACTTC
CAWNAAGEVETQYF
>.|TRBV18|TRBJ1-4|TRBD1
TGTGCCAGCTCACCTATCGCGGGACAGTTTAATTCTAATGAAAAACTGTTTTTT
CASSPIAGQFNSNEKLFF
>.|TRBV10-2|TRBJ1-1|.
TGCGCCAGCACCAAACAGGGAGGGGTCACTGAAGCTTTCTTT
CASTKQGGVTEAFF
>.|TRBV7-6|TRBJ2-7|TRBD2
TGTGCCAGCAGCTTGACAGATAGCGGGAGTTACGAGCAGTACTTC
CASSLTDSGSYEQYF
>.|TRBV6-5|TRBJ1-6|.
TGTGCCAGCAGTTACCGGCAGGCACCCCTCCACTTT
CASSYRQAPLHF
>.|TRBV11-2|TRBJ1-1|TRBD1
TGTGCCAGCAGCTTAGCGGACAGGGGGAACACTGAAGCTTTCTTT
CASSLADRGNTEAFF
>few|TRBV2|TRBJ1-5|.
TGTGCCAGCAGTGAGGGGTCCGGGCCCCAGCATTTT
CASSEGSGPQHF
>.|TRBV5-1|TRBJ2-3|.
TGCGCCAGCAGCTTGGCGCGAAGCATTTTTAGCACAGATACGCAGTATTTT
CASSLARSIFSTDTQYF
>.|TRBV19|TRBJ1-4|.
TGTGCCAGTAGCCCCGGGATAGCAACTAATGAAAAACTGTTTTTT
CASSPGIATNEKLFF
>.|TRBV29-1|TRBJ1-4|.
TGCAGCCCCGGAGGTAGGGACACTAATGAAAAACTGTTTTTT
CSPGGRDTNEKLFF
>.|TRBV25-1|TRBJ2-3|TRBD2
TGTGCCAGCACCCAAAGCGGGGGGGCCATCGCAGATACGCAGTATTTT
CASTQSGGAIADTQYF
>.|TRBV6-6|TRBJ2-1|TRBD2
TGTGCCAGCGGGGCAGGGAGCGGGGGGTTTCTTGAGCAGTTCTTC
CASGAGSGGFLEQFF
>once|TRBV9|TRBJ2-3|TRBD1
TGTGCCAGCAGCGGACCGGGACAGAGCACAGATACGCAGTATTTT
CASSGPGQSTDTQYF
>once|TRBV15|TRBJ2-5|.
TGTGCCACCAGCAGAGCGGGAAGGGAGACCCAGTACTTC
CATSRAGRETQYF
>.|TRBV25-1|TRBJ1-5|.
TGTGCCAGCAGTGAACCGGGGCAGCCCCAGCATTTT
CASSEPGQPQHF
>.|TRBV30|TRBJ1-1|.
TGTGCCTCCTCGGCCTCGATCTACACTGAAGCTTTCTTT
CASSASIYTEAFF
>.|TRBV5-1|TRBJ2-7|.
TGCGCCAGCAGCTTGGGGCCTGCCGGGTCCTCCTACGAGCAGTACTTC
CASSLGPAGSSYEQYF
>few|TRBV5-1|TRBJ2-2|TRBD2
TGCGCCAGCAGCTTTCCCCCCAGCGGGGGGGCCACCGGGGAGCTGTTTTTT
CASSFPPSGGATGELFF
>.|TRBV10-1|TRBJ2-1|TRBD2
TGCGCCAGCAGTGAGTCTAGCGGGAGGGCCTATGAGCAGTTCTTC
CASSESSGRAYEQFF
>.|TRBV5-1|TRBJ2-1|.
TGCGCCAGCAGCTTGGGGGCTAGCTCCTACAATGAGCAGTTCTTC
CASSLGASSYNEQFF
>few|TRBV10-1|TRBJ2-7|TRBD2
TGCGCCAGCAGTGCCTCCTTCGCGGGAGGGGACGAGCAGTACTTC
CASSASFAGGDEQYF
>.|TRBV6-5|TRBJ2-2|.
TGTGCCAGCAGTGGGCCCGGGACTGGGGAGCTGTTTTTT
CASSGPGTGELFF
>once|TRBV7-9|TRBJ1-4|.
TGTGCCAGCAGCTTTGGGCAGATTGCAACTAATGAAAAACTGTTTTTT
CASSFGQIATNEKLFF
>.|TRBV21-1|TRBJ2-6|.
TGTGCCAGCAGAGGGCAGGGGGGAGCTGGGGCCAACGTCCTGACTTTC
CASRGQGGAGANVLTF
>.|TRBV5-1|TRBJ2-2|.
TGCGCCAGCAGCTTGGGCCACGGGACTCCAGCCGGGGAGCTGTTTTTT
CASSLGHGTPAGELFF
>.|TRBV2|TRBJ2-1|.
TGTGCCAGCTCTATACAAACAGGGTTCAATGAGCAGTTCTTC
CASSIQTGFNEQFF
>.|TRBV18|TRBJ2-7|.
TGTGCCAGCTCACCGTCGACAGTTACCTACGAGCAGTACTTC
CASSPSTVTYEQYF
>.|TRBV5-6|TRBJ2-2|TRBD1
TGTGCCAGCAGCCATTGGCAGGGGGTGGGCACCGGGGAGCTGTTTTTT
CASSHWQGVGTGELFF
>.|TRBV6-5|TRBJ1-3|.
TGTGCCAGCGAAGGCTCTGGAAACACCATATATTTT
CASEGSGNTIYF
>.|TRBV30|TRBJ2-7|TRBD2
TGTGCCTGGAGTGTAGAGCTAGCGGGACCCTACGAGCAGTACTTC
CAWSVELAGPYEQYF
>.|TRBV6-5|TRBJ1-4|.
TGTGCCAGCAGTGCCGGGACTGAGAATGAAAAACTGTTTTTT
CASSAGTENEKLFF
>.|TRBV18|TRBJ2-1|TRBD2
TGTGCCAGCTCACCACTTCGATCTAGCGGTAGGCGGGGTGAGCAGTTCTTC
CASSPLRSSGRRGEQFF
>.|TRBV9|TRBJ2-3|.
TGTGCCAGCAGCGTAGAGGCTCCCACCAAGGTGGATACGCAGTATTTT
CASSVEAPTKVDTQYF
>.|TRBV2|TRBJ2-6|.
TGTGCCAGCAGTGCGGAGGCGGGCAGCTCTGGGGCCAACGTCCTGACTTTC
CASSAEAGSSGANVLTF
>.|TRBV30|TRBJ1-6|.
TGTGCCTGGAGCGCATGGGGGGACGGCTCCTATAATTCACCCCTCCACTTT
CAWSAWGDGSYNSPLHF
>.|TRBV4-1|TRBJ2-1|.
TGCGCCAGCAGCCAAGTCATCCGGGGGCCGGTTTATGAGCAGTTCTTC
CASSQVIRGPVYEQFF
>.|TRBV11-2|TRBJ2-5|.
TGTGCCAGCAGGATTGGGGAGACCCAGTACTTC
CASRIGETQYF
>.|TRBV5-1|TRBJ1-2|.
TGCGCCAGCAGCTTGTCCCAGGGATCTAACTATGGCTACACCTTC
CASSLSQGSNYGYTF
>.|TRBV5-7|TRBJ1-5|.
TGTGCCAGCAGCTGGGGGGGCCCCCAGCATTTT
CASSWGGPQHF
>few|TRBV6-1|TRBJ2-5|TRBD2
TGTGCCAGCAGAGAACTAGCGGGGGGGGCGGAGACCCAGTACTTC
CASRELAGGAETQYF
>.|TRBV7-2|TRBJ2-1|TRBD2
TGTGCCAGCAGCTTAGTAGGGACTAGCGTGTACAATGAGCAGTTCTTC
CASSLVGTSVYNEQFF
>.|TRBV7-9|TRBJ1-6|TRBD1
TGTGCCAGCAGCTGGGGACAGGGAAACGATTTGGGTTCACCCCTCCACTTT
CASSWGQGNDLGSPLHF
>.|TRBV7-2|TRBJ2-7|.
TGTGCCAGCAGCACCGGGGTGAGGGCACTTATCGAGCAGTACTTC
CASSTGVRALIEQYF
>.|TRBV10-3|TRBJ1-1|.
TGTGCCTCCCGACAGGCCACGGGGATGAACACTGAAGCTTTCTTT
CASRQATGMNTEAFF
>.|TRBV4-3|TRBJ2-5|TRBD2
TGCGCCAGCAGCCAAGAAGGTTTTTGGAGCGGGGGGTCGGGGACCCAGTACTTC
CASSQEGFWSGGSGTQYF
>few|TRBV15|TRBJ2-5|.
TGTGCCACCAGCACCTACAGAAATCTTCAAGAGACCCAGTACTTC
CATSTYRNLQETQYF
>.|TRBV5-1|TRBJ2-5|TRBD1
TGCGCCAGCAGCTTGGGGGACAGGAATTTTGAGACCCAGTACTTC
CASSLGDRNFETQYF